This TCR beta chain was identified during a study of blood T cells in healthy people across ages. For the second PCR, which ran for about 6 to 11 cycles, a sample-barcoded 5' primer and a J-beta primer mix were used. TCRdb analysed the 5' RACE reads with MiXCR anew, one entry per CDR3 protein. Among roughly 1,700,000 distinct CDR3 sequences listed, approximately 30% were seen once. V lost 3 bases to trimming and J lost 9 bases, with 18 bases between them. Germline CDR1 reads SEHNR; CDR2 reads FQNEAQ (reference sequence). The CDR3 totals 15 residues. In its sample, this clonotype was seen a few times. PBMCs, at least 6 million per sample, were isolated.

The TCR sequence derives from a woman aged 25 to 39 in good health. The sample consisted of blood. The chain combines TRBV7-9 with TRBJ2-1; TRBD2 might be the D (5 bases). The CDR3 sequence is CASSLELGRGSEQFF. DNA for the CDR3: TGTGCCAGCAGCTTGGAGTTGGGTCGGGGTAGTGAGCAGTTCTTC.